The source of this TCR beta chain is a study of blood T cell repertoires in COVID-19. On the study more broadly: PBMCs, B-cell-depleted T cells, or T cells provided the cDNA or gDNA that made up the material.

The protocol was immunoSEQ multiplex PCR, while the TCRdb copy is restricted to in-frame clones and leaves out a portion. The repertoire holds 85,000 to 90,000 clones, around 90% seen once, with under 2.5% in the top ten. J gave up 0 bases and V 7 bases, and 5 bases lay outside the gene matches. The CDR3 totals 14 residues. CDR1 and CDR2 (germline): LNHDA, SQIVND (reference sequence). The sequence derives from a human donor with active COVID-19. The donor label of this sample is uncertain. The sample was peripheral blood. The V and J genes are TRBV19 and TRBJ1-1; the match to TRBD1 covers 7 bases. As DNA, the CDR3 is TGTGCCAGTATCCCGACAGGGATGAACACTGAAGCTTTCTTT. Translating gives CASIPTGMNTEAFF.